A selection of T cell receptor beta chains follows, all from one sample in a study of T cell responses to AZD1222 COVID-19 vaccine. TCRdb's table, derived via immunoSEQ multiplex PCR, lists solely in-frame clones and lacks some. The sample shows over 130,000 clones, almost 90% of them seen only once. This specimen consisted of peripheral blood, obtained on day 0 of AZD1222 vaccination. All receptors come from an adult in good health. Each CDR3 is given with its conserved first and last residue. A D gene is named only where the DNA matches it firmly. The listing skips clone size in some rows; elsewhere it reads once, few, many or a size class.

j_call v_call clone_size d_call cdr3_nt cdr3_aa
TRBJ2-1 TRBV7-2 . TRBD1 TGTGCCAGCAGCTTAGGTGACAGGGGGATGTACAATGAGCAGTTCTTC CASSLGDRGMYNEQFF
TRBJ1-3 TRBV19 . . TGTGCCAGTAGTATGAGGAGACGGGGAATAGGCTCTGGAAACACCATATATTTT CASSMRRRGIGSGNTIYF
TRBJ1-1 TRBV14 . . TGTGCCAGCAGCCCCCAGATGTTCGAGCGAGCTTTCTTT CASSPQMFERAFF
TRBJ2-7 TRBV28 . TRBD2 TGTGCCAGCAGTTTGATCGGGGGGGTCTACGAGCAGTACTTC CASSLIGGVYEQYF
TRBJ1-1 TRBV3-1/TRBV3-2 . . TGTGCCAGCAGCGAAGACAGAACTGAAGCTTTCTTT CASSEDRTEAFF
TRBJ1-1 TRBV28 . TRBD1 TGTGCCAGCAGTTTATTATGGGACAGGGGGGAGTTCGCTGAAGCTTTCTTT CASSLLWDRGEFAEAFF
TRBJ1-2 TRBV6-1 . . TGTGCCAGCAGTGAAGCGCTCGAGGGAACTAACTATGGCTACACCTTC CASSEALEGTNYGYTF
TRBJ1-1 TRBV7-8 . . TGTGCCAGCACCTACAGGGTTGCTGGTACTGAAGCTTTCTTT CASTYRVAGTEAFF
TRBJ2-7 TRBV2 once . TGTGCCAGCAAAAGAGAGGTATACGAGCAGTACTTC CASKREVYEQYF
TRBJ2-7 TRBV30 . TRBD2 TGTGCCTGGAGTATGGGGGAGGGACGAGAGCAGTACTTC CAWSMGEGREQYF
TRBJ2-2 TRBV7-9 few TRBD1 TGTGCCAGCAGCTCTACAGGGGCCGGGGAGCTGTTTTTT CASSSTGAGELFF
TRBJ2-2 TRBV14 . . TGTGCCAGCAGCCAAGGACTGCGGAACGGGGAGCTGTTTTTT CASSQGLRNGELFF
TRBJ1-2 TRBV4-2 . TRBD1 TGTGCCAGCAGCCAAGGCCGACAGGGGGACTATGGCTACACCTTC CASSQGRQGDYGYTF
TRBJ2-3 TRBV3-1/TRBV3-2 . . TGTGCCAGCAGCCAATGGCAAAAGGGTCTTAGCACAGATACGCAGTATTTT CASSQWQKGLSTDTQYF
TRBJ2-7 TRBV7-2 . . TGTGCCAGCAGCCCCCTAACCTACGAGCAGTACTTC CASSPLTYEQYF
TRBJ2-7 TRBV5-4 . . TGTGCCAGCAGCTTGGCCGAGGACAGCTCCTACGAGCAGTACTTC CASSLAEDSSYEQYF
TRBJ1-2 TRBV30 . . TGTGCCTTATCCAGGGAATCGGGTGGCTACACCTTC CALSRESGGYTF
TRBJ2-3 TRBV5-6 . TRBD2 TGTGCCAGCACAAACACCGGGAGGTTGGCAGATACGCAGTATTTT CASTNTGRLADTQYF
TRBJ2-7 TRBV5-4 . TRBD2 TGTGCCAGCAGCCCGAGGACTAGCGGGAGGTCTTACGAGCAGTACTTC CASSPRTSGRSYEQYF
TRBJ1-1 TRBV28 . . TGTGCCAGCAGTCCCTCCGGCAGGGCTGAACTGGGAGCTTTCTTT CASSPSGRAELGAFF
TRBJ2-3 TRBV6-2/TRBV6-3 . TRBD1 TGTGCCAGCAGCCAAGACCAGACAGGGGTAGATACGCAGTATTTT CASSQDQTGVDTQYF
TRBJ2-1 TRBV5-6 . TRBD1 TGTGCCAGCAGCGCAGACAGGGGCATAGTAACATACAATGAGCAGTTCTTC CASSADRGIVTYNEQFF
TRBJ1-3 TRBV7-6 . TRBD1 TGTGCCAGCAGCTCTCAACCGGGACAGGGAAACACCATATATTTT CASSSQPGQGNTIYF
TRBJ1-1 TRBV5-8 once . TGTGCCAGCAGCTTACAGAGATCGAACACTGAAGCTTTCTTT CASSLQRSNTEAFF
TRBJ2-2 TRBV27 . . TGTGCCAGCAGTTTAGGGGGGATAGCGAACACCGGGGAGCTGTTTTTT CASSLGGIANTGELFF
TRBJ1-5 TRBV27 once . TGTGCCAGCAGTTTAGTGGGGGATCAGCCCCAGCATTTT CASSLVGDQPQHF
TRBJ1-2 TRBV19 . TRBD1 TGTGCCAGTAGTATGGGGACAGGGAGTAGCTATGGCTACACCTTC CASSMGTGSSYGYTF
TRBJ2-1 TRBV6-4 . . TGTGCCAGCAGTGACTTGGGTACAGGTTCCTACAATGAGCAGTTCTTC CASSDLGTGSYNEQFF
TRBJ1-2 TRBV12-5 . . TGTGCTAGTGGTTTGCCCCCCTTTAGACACCCTAACTATGGCTACACCTTC CASGLPPFRHPNYGYTF
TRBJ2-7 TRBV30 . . TGTGCCTGGAGTTATCTCGGAAGCTCCTACGAGCAGTACTTC CAWSYLGSSYEQYF
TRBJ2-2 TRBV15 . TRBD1 TGTGCCACCAGAGACAGGGGGCCTGATGTCGGGGAGCTGTTTTTT CATRDRGPDVGELFF
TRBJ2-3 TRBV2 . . TGTGCCAGCAGTGAGGGATCGATCCCTACAGATACGCAGTATTTT CASSEGSIPTDTQYF
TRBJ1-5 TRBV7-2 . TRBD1 TGTGCCAGCAGCCCCAGGGGGGCAGGGGGAAATCAGCCCCAGCATTTT CASSPRGAGGNQPQHF
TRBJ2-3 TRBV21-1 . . TGTGCCAGCAGCAAATTTGGCGGGAGCACAGATACGCAGTATTTT CASSKFGGSTDTQYF
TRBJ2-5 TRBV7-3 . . TGTGCCAGCAGCTTTTCGCTGCAAGAGACCCAGTACTTC CASSFSLQETQYF
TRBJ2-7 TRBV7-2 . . TGTGCCAGCAGCTTCCCGACACCCTACGAGCAGTACTTC CASSFPTPYEQYF
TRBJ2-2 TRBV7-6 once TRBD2 TGTGCCAGCACCCTAAGGGGAGGGCCAGTCGGGGAGCTGTTTTTT CASTLRGGPVGELFF
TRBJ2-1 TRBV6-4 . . TGTGCCAGCAGTGACCCAACAGTAAGCTCCTACAATGAGCAGTTCTTC CASSDPTVSSYNEQFF
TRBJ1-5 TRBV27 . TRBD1 TGTGCCAGCAGTTTGGGCCAGGGGGACCAGCCCCAGCATTTT CASSLGQGDQPQHF
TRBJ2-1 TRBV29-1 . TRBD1 TGCAGCGTCCGACCAGGGGGAAATGAGCAGTTCTTC CSVRPGGNEQFF